Listed here is a single TCR beta chain. This entry belongs to a study of blood T cell repertoires in COVID-19. Here immunoSEQ multiplex PCR was the method, and the copy in TCRdb shows in-frame clones only, minus some. This sample has around 250,000 clones, with 86% found just once. The germline gives CDR1 ENHRY, CDR2 SYGVKD. The CDR3 has 12 residues. The V segment lost 8 bases and the J segment 5 bases; nucleotides outside the gene matches: 4. The receptor was isolated from a man in his forties with active or convalescent COVID-19. The sequenced sample consisted of peripheral blood. V usage is TRBV10-3 and J usage is TRBJ2-3, with TRBD2 identical over 7 bases. CDR3 sequence reads: CAISGGIDTQYF. In DNA, the CDR3 is TGTGCCATCTCCGGGGGGATAGATACGCAGTATTTT.